This passage covers 13 T cell receptor beta chains from one sample sequenced in a study of shared clonotypes between healthy human individuals. Using immunoSEQ multiplex PCR, the repertoire was profiled, and TCRdb retains in-frame clones only, with some absent. The sample contains 2 million to 2.5 million clones, just over 90% of which appear only once. Material for sequencing was naive CD4+ T cells from PBMCs. This sample's subset: CD45RA+ positively selected. The receptors originated from a young man in good health. Some clones in this sample may be carry-over from other donors' samples.

This rearrangement joins TRBV6-5 to TRBJ2-1, with 11 bases matching TRBD1. This CDR3 contains 15 residues. Germline V lookup: CDR1 MNHEY, CDR2 SVGAGI. Trimming at V came to 2 bases and at J to 7 bases, leaving 4 bases not matched to a gene. The CDR3 nucleotides are TGTGCCAGCAGTTACGGACAGGGGGCCCAGAATGAGCAGTTCTTC. This translates into CASSYGQGAQNEQFF.

The sample holds one count of this clone. V is TRBV7-2 and J is TRBJ2-3, with D perhaps TRBD1 (5 bases). The CDR3 has 15 amino acids. V was pared by 1 base and J by 3 bases, with 11 bases between. Germline V lookup: CDR1 SGHTA, CDR2 FQGNSA. In nucleotides, the CDR3 is TGTGCCAGCAGCTTAGGCGCAGGGTGGACAGATACGCAGTATTTT. Its protein product is CASSLGAGWTDTQYF.

The chain employs TRBV10-3 and TRBJ2-3; D is tentatively TRBD1 or TRBD2 (5 bases each). CDR1 and CDR2 (germline): ENHRY, SYGVKD. V was clipped by 6 bases and J by 6 bases, with 13 bases between them. This CDR3 contains 13 residues. The DNA of the CDR3 is TGTGCCATCAGAAGCTCCAGGGAGGATACGCAGTATTTT. Residues: CAIRSSREDTQYF.

The V and J genes are TRBV27 and TRBJ2-3; 14 nucleotides line up with TRBD2. CDR3 length: 18 residues. Trimming took 2 bases from V and 2 from J; bases not matched to a gene: 6. Germline V gives CDR1 MNHEY, CDR2 SMNVEV (reference sequence). The CDR3 is CASSLGLAGGLPTDTQYF. The CDR3, as DNA: TGTGCCAGCAGTTTAGGACTAGCGGGAGGCTTACCCACAGATACGCAGTATTTT.

This chain joins TRBV19 and TRBJ1-1, with a weak D call TRBD1 (5 bases). V lost 5 bases and J 6 bases, leaving 16 bases between the germline ends. This CDR3 region has 14 residues. The germline CDR1 and CDR2 sequences are LNHDA and SQIVND (reference sequence). The CDR3 nucleotides read TGTGCCAGTAGTCGGGGCGGGAGGGACCCTGAAGCTTTCTTT. This translates into CASSRGGRDPEAFF.

About this clone itself: Other DNA sequences within the sample encode an identical CDR3. The V gene is TRBV9, the J gene TRBJ1-3; D unclear. The CDR3 consists of 12 residues. Trimming left V 2 bases short and J 4 bases short, with 4 bases between. CDR1 SGDLS and CDR2 YYNGEE come from the germline V gene. The DNA for the CDR3 is TGTGCCAGCAGCGTTGAGGGAAACACCATATATTTT. This sequence encodes CASSVEGNTIYF.

The chain recombines TRBV19 with TRBJ2-2, with D possibly TRBD1 on 6 matching bases. The CDR3 contains 16 residues. Germline assignment: CDR1 LNHDA and CDR2 SQIVND (reference sequence). V was clipped by 3 bases and J by 7 bases, with 18 bases between them. The CDR3 loop is CASSILYREYGGELFF. The CDR3 DNA follows: TGTGCCAGTAGTATCCTCTACAGGGAGTATGGCGGGGAGCTGTTTTTT. The variable domain in full, with the rest retrieved from reference TRBV19 and TRBJ2-2, is DGGITQSPKYLFRKEGQNVTLSCEQNLNHDAMYWYRQDPGQGLRLIYYSQIVNDFQKGDIAEGYSVSREKKESFPLTVTSAQKNPTAFYLCASSILYREYGGELFFGEGSRLTVL.

The rearrangement links TRBV5-4 to TRBJ2-2; 12 bases match TRBD2. Germline assignment: CDR1 SGHNT and CDR2 YYREEE (reference sequence). J gave up 7 bases and V 0 bases, and 7 bases lay outside the gene matches. This CDR3 is 17 amino acids long. The CDR3 DNA reads TGTGCCAGCAGCTTGGAGGCTAGCGGGAGGGCCAACGGGGAGCTGTTTTTT. This translates into CASSLEASGRANGELFF.

The chain has TRBV7-8 and TRBJ1-1, with 7 bases identical to TRBD1. Per germline, CDR1 SGHVS and CDR2 FQNEAQ. The CDR3 is made up of 13 amino acids. V dropped 5 bases and J dropped 11; count of bases not matched to a gene: 11. The CDR3 loop is CASSDRLRGLAFF. The CDR3 DNA reads TGTGCCAGCAGCGACCGATTAAGGGGGCTGGCTTTCTTT.

This chain links TRBV5-1 with TRBJ2-6; D is unresolved. V was cut by 2 bases and J by 0 bases, with 6 bases left in between. The germline V gene has CDR1 SGHRS and CDR2 YFSETQ. This CDR3 is 15 amino acids long. The CDR3 DNA reads as TGCGCCAGCAGCTTTGACGGCTCTGGGGCCAACGTCCTGACTTTC. Its translation is CASSFDGSGANVLTF. Based on the CDR3 plus reference TRBV5-1 and TRBJ2-6, the full variable domain is KAGVTQTPRYLIKTRGQQVTLSCSPISGHRSVSWYQQTPGQGLQFLFEYFSETQRNKGNFPGRFSGRQFSNSRSEMNVSTLELGDSALYLCASSFDGSGANVLTFGAGSRLTVL.

CDR3 region: CASSQAKRSQGGELFF. The CDR3, as DNA: TGCGCCAGCAGCCAAGCCAAGCGGAGTCAAGGCGGGGAGCTGTTTTTT. The rearrangement joins TRBV4-1 to TRBJ2-2, with D tentatively TRBD2 (5 bases). This CDR3 has 16 amino acids. The germline V gene has CDR1 MGHRA and CDR2 YSYEKL. V shed 1 base and J shed 7 bases, with 16 bases lying between them.

The J gene is TRBJ2-5, the V gene TRBV30; D call uncertain. CDR3 length: 14 residues. V was pared by 0 bases and J by 4 bases, with 12 bases between. Germline CDR1 GTSNPN, CDR2 SVGIG (reference sequence). In DNA form, the CDR3 reads TGTGCCTGGAGTGTAGCTGGACGGAGAGAGACCCAGTACTTC. This translates into CAWSVAGRRETQYF. Looking up the rest from reference TRBV30 and TRBJ2-5 gives the full variable domain: SQTIHQWPATLVQPVGSPLSLECTVEGTSNPNLYWYRQAAGRGLQLLFYSVGIGQISSEVPQNLSASRPQDRQFILSSKKLLLSDSGFYLCAWSVAGRRETQYFGPGTRLLVL.

This clone has just one count. Distinct nucleotide sequences in the sample also encode this CDR3. The rearrangement joins TRBV9 to TRBJ2-3, with D unclear. The CDR3 contains 14 residues. Per germline, CDR1 SGDLS and CDR2 YYNGEE. The germline V and J ends were trimmed by 0 bases and 2 bases, with 7 bases remaining between them. The CDR3 sequence: CASSVALYTDTQYF. The CDR3 region has the DNA TGTGCCAGCAGCGTAGCACTGTACACAGATACGCAGTATTTT.